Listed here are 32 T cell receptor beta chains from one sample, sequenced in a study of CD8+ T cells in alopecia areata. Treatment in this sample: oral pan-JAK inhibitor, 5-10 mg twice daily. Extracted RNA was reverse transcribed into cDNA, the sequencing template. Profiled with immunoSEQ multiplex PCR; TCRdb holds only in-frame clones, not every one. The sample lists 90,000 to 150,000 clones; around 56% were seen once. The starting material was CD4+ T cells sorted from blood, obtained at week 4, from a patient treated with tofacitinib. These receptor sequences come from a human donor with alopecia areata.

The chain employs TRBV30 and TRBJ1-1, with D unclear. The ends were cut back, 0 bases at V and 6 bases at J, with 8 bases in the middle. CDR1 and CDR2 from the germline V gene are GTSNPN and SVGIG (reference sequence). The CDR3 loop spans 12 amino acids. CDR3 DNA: TGTGCCTGGAGTGTAATGTTCGCTGAAGCTTTCTTT. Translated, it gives CAWSVMFAEAFF.

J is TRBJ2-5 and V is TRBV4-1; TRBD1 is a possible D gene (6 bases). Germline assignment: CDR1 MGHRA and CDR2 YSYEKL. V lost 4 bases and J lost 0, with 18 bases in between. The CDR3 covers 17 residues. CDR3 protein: CASSPLGPGHDQETQYF. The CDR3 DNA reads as TGCGCCAGCAGCCCCCTGGGGCCGGGACATGACCAAGAGACCCAGTACTTC.

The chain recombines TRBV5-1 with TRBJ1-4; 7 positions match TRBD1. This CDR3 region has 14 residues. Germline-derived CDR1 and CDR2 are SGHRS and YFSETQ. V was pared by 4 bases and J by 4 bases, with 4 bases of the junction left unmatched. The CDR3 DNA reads TGCGCCAGCAGCCAGGGACAGCTTAATGAAAAACTGTTTTTT. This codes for CASSQGQLNEKLFF.

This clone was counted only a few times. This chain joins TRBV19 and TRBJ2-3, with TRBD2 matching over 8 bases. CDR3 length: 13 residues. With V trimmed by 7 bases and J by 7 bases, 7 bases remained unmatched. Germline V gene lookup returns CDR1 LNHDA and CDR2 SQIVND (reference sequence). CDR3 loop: CASTGGAGNTQYF. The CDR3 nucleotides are TGTGCCAGTACCGGGGGGGCAGGAAATACGCAGTATTTT.

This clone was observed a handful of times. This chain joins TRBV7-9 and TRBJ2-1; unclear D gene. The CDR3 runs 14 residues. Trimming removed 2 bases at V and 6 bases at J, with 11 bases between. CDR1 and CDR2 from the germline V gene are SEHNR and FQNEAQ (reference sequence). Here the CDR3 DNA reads TGTGCCAGCAGCTTAAGTCAAACCGGCAATGAGCAGTTCTTC. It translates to CASSLSQTGNEQFF. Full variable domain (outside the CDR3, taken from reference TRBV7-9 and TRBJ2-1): DTGVSQNPRHKITKRGQNVTFRCDPISEHNRLYWYRQTLGQGPEFLTYFQNEAQLEKSRLLSDRFSAERPKGSFSTLEIQRTEQGDSAMYLCASSLSQTGNEQFFGPGTRLTVL.

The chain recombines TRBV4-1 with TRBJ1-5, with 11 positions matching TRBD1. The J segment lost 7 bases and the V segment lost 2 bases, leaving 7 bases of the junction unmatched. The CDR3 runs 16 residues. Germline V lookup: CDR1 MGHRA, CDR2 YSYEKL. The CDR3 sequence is CASSQPRTGGRQPQHF. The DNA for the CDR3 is TGCGCCAGCAGCCAACCCAGGACAGGGGGCAGGCAGCCCCAGCATTTT.

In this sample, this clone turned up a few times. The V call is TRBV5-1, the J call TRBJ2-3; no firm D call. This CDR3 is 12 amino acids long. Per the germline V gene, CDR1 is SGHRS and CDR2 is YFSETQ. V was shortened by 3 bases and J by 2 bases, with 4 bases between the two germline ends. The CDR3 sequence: CASSYDTDTQYF. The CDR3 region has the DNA TGCGCCAGCAGCTACGACACAGATACGCAGTATTTT.

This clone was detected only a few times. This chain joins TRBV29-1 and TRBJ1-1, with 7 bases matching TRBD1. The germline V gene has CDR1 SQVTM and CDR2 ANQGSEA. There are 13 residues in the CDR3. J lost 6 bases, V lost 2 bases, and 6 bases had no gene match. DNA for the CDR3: TGCAGCGTTGAAAAAACAGGGGTGGCTGAAGCTTTCTTT. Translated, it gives CSVEKTGVAEAFF.

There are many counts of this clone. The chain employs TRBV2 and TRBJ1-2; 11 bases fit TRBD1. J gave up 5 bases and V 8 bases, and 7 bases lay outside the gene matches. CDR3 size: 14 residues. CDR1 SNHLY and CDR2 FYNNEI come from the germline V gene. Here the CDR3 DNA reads TGTGCCAGCGGGGGGACAGGGGGAAGATATGGCTACACCTTC. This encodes CASGGTGGRYGYTF.

The CDR3 protein is CASSELAGVGELFF. The CDR3 DNA reads as TGTGCCAGCAGTGAACTGGCGGGAGTCGGGGAGCTGTTTTTT. The chain joins TRBV25-1 to TRBJ2-2, with TRBD2 identical over 7 bases. From germline, CDR1 is MGHDK and CDR2 SYGVNS. The J segment lost 7 bases and the V segment lost 2 bases, leaving 4 bases of the junction unmatched. The length of the CDR3 is 14 residues.

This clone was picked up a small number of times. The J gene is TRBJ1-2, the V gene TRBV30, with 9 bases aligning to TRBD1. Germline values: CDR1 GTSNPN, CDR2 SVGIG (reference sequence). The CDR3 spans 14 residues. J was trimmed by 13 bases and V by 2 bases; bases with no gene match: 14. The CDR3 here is CAWSHRDRVSVSTF. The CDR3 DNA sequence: TGTGCCTGGAGTCATCGGGACAGGGTGTCCGTCAGCACCTTC.

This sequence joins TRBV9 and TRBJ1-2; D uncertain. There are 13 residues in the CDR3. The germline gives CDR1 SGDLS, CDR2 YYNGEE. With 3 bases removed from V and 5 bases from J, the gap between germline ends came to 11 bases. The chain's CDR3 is CASSDPGKYGYTF. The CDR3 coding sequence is TGTGCCAGCAGCGATCCAGGAAAGTATGGCTACACCTTC.

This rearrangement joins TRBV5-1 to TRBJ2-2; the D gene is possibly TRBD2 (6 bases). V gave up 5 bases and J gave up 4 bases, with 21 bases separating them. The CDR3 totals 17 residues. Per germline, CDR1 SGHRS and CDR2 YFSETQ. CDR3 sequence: CASRKRGGQGSTGELFF. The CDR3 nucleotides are TGCGCCAGCAGAAAACGAGGAGGGCAGGGCAGCACCGGGGAGCTGTTTTTT. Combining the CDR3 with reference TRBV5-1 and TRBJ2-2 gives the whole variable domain KAGVTQTPRYLIKTRGQQVTLSCSPISGHRSVSWYQQTPGQGLQFLFEYFSETQRNKGNFPGRFSGRQFSNSRSEMNVSTLELGDSALYLCASRKRGGQGSTGELFFGEGSRLTVL.

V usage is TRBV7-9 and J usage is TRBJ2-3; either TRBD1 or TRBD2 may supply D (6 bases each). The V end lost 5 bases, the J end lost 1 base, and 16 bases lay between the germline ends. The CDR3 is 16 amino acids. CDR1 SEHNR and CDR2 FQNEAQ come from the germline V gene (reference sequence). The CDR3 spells CASSPRGPGRTDTQYF. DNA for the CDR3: TGTGCCAGCAGCCCCCGGGGGCCTGGACGCACAGATACGCAGTATTTT.

CDR3 amino acids: CASSQPRTGGGYGYTF. The CDR3 DNA follows: TGCGCCAGCAGCCAACCCAGGACAGGAGGAGGTTATGGCTACACCTTC. The chain carries TRBV4-1 and TRBJ1-2; 7 bases are a match to TRBD1. V lost 2 bases and J lost 5; bases outside the gene matches: 11. From germline, CDR1 is MGHRA and CDR2 YSYEKL. This CDR3 is 16 amino acids long.

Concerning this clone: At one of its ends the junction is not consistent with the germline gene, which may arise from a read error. The CDR3 DNA is TGCGCCAGCAGCTTAGGGACTAGCGGGAGAGGCGAGCAGTTCTTC. It encodes CASSLGTSGRGEQFF. The genes are TRBV11-3 and TRBJ2-1; 14 bases match TRBD2. Looked up from germline, CDR1 is SGHNT and CDR2 is YENEEA. The CDR3 is 15 amino acids. The full variable domain, its missing parts supplied by reference TRBV11-3 and TRBJ2-1, is EAGVVQSPRYKIIEKKQPVAFWCNPISGHNTLYWYLQNLGQGPELLIRYENEEAVDDSQLPKDRFSAERLKGVDSTLKIQPAELGDSAVYLCASSLGTSGRGEQFFGPGTRLTVL.

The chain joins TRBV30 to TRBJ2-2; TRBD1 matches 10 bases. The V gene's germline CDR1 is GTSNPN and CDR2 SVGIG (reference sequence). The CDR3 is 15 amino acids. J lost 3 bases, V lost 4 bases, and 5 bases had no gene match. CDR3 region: CAWKKGQGYTGELFF. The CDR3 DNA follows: TGTGCCTGGAAGAAGGGACAGGGGTACACCGGGGAGCTGTTTTTT.

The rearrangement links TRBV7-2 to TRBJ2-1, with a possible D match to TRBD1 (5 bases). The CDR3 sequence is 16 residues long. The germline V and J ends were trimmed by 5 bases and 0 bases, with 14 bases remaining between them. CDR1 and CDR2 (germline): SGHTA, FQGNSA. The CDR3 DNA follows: TGTGCCAGCAGCGAACGACAGATAAGCTCCTACAATGAGCAGTTCTTC. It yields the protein CASSERQISSYNEQFF.

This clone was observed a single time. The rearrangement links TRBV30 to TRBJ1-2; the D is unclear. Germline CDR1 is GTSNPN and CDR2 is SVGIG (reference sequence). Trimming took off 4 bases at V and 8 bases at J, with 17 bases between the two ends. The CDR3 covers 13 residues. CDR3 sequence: CAWKPGPNGGYTF. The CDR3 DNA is TGTGCCTGGAAGCCGGGCCCAAACGGGGGCTACACCTTC. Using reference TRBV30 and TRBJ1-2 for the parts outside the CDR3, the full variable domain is SQTIHQWPATLVQPVGSPLSLECTVEGTSNPNLYWYRQAAGRGLQLLFYSVGIGQISSEVPQNLSASRPQDRQFILSSKKLLLSDSGFYLCAWKPGPNGGYTFGSGTRLTVV.

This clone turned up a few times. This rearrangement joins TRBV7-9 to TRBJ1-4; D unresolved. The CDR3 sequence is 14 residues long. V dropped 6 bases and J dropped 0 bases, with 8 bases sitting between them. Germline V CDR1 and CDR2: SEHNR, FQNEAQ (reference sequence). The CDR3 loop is CASSHAATNEKLFF. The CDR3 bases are TGTGCCAGCAGTCATGCCGCAACTAATGAAAAACTGTTTTTT.

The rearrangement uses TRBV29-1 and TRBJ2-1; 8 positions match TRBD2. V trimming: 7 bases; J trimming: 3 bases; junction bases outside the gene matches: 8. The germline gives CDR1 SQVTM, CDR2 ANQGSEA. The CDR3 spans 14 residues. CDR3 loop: CSAYAAGVYNEQFF. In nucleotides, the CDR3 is TGCAGCGCCTACGCAGCGGGGGTCTACAATGAGCAGTTCTTC.

The CDR3 coding sequence is TGCAGCCCCGCGGGAGGGGGGCAAAACTATGGCTACACCTTC. It encodes CSPAGGGQNYGYTF. The rearrangement links TRBV29-1 to TRBJ1-2; TRBD1 might be the D (6 bases). CDR3 length: 14 residues. The V end was cut by 8 bases, the J end by 2 bases, with 18 bases between. CDR1 and CDR2 from the germline V gene are SQVTM and ANQGSEA.

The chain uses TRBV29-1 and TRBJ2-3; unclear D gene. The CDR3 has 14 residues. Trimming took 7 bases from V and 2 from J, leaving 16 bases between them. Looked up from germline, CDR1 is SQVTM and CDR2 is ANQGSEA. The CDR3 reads CSASVGLHTDTQYF. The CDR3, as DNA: TGCAGCGCCTCTGTGGGCCTGCACACAGATACGCAGTATTTT.

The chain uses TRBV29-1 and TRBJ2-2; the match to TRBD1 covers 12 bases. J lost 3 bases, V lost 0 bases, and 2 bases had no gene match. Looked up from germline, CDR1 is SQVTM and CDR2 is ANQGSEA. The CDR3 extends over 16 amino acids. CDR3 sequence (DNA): TGCAGCGTTGAAGAGTGGGACAGGGGGCACACCGGGGAGCTGTTTTTT. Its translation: CSVEEWDRGHTGELFF.

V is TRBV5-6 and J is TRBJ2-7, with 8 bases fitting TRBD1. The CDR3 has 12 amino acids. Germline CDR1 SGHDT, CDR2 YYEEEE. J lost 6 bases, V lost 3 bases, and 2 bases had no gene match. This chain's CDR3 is CASSYTGGEQYF. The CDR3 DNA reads TGTGCCAGCAGCTATACAGGGGGCGAGCAGTACTTC.

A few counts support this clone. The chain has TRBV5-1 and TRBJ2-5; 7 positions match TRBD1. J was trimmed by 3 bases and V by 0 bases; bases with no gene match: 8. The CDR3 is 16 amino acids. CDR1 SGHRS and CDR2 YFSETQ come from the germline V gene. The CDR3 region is CASSLDPSGTEETQYF. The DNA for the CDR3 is TGCGCCAGCAGCTTGGACCCCTCGGGGACAGAAGAGACCCAGTACTTC.

The CDR3, as DNA: TGTGCCAGCATCAGAAACAGGGCTTCTGAAGCTTTCTTT. Its translation is CASIRNRASEAFF. The chain links TRBV2 to TRBJ1-1; possibly TRBD1 for D (6 bases). Trimming left V 7 bases short and J 6 bases short, with 15 bases between. The germline V gene encodes CDR1 SNHLY and CDR2 FYNNEI. There are 13 residues in the CDR3. The whole variable domain, filled in from reference TRBV2 and TRBJ1-1, reads EPEVTQTPSHQVTQMGQEVILRCVPISNHLYFYWYRQILGQKVEFLVSFYNNEISEKSEIFDDQFSVERPDGSNFTLKIRSTKLEDSAMYFCASIRNRASEAFFGQGTRLTVV.

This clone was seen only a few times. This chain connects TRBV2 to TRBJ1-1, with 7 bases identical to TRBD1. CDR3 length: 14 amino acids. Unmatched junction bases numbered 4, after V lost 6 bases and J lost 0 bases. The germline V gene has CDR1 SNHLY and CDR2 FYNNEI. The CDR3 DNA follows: TGTGCCAGCAGACCGGGACAGATGAACACTGAAGCTTTCTTT. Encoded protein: CASRPGQMNTEAFF.

In nucleotides, the CDR3 is TGTGCCAGCAGCCTTCGGGACACCAGAGACTTATATGGCTACACCTTC. This encodes CASSLRDTRDLYGYTF. The chain is built from TRBV16 and TRBJ1-2; D may be TRBD1 (6 bases). Germline V gives CDR1 KGHSY, CDR2 FQNENV. CDR3 size: 16 residues. Trimming left V 4 bases short and J 5 bases short, with 20 bases between.

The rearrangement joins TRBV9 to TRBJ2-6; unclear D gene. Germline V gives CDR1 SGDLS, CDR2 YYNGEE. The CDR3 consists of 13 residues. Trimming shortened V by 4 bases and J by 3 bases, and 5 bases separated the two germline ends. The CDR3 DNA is TGTGCCAGCAGCCCCCGTGGGGCCAACGTCCTGACTTTC. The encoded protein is CASSPRGANVLTF.

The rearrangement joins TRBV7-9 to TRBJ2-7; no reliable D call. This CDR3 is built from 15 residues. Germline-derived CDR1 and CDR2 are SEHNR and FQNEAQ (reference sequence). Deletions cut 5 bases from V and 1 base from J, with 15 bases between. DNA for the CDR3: TGTGCCAGCAGCCCTAGGGTAGGAGAGTCCTACGAGCAGTACTTC. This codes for CASSPRVGESYEQYF.

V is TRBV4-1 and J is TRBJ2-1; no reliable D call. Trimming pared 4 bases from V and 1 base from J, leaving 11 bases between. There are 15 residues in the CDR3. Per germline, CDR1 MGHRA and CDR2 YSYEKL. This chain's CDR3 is CASSPETQSYNEQFF. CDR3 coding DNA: TGCGCCAGCAGCCCTGAGACTCAATCCTACAATGAGCAGTTCTTC.